This T cell receptor (beta chain) stems from a study of blood T cells in healthy people across ages. General study points: There were more naive CD4+ cells and higher diversity in long-lived donors than in aged donors. Possibly, changes in expanded clonotypes were confounded because donor CMV status was unknown.

V was pared by 3 bases and J by 0 bases, with 6 bases between. The CDR3 loop spans 14 amino acids. CDR1 and CDR2 from the germline V gene are SNHLY and FYNNEI. Alongside a J-beta primer mix, a sample-barcoded 5' primer served in a second PCR lasting roughly 6 to 11 cycles. TCRdb used MiXCR to reprocess the 5' RACE reads, holding one entry per CDR3 protein. The repertoire holds approximately 1,700,000 distinct CDR3 sequences, with approximately 39% as singletons. About 9.6 milliliters of peripheral blood were drawn from each donor into EDTA-treated tubes. This clonotype was seen a few times. The antigen is unknown.

Sequenced: blood. The V and J genes are TRBV2 and TRBJ2-1; no reliable D call. The clonotype comes from a human donor in good health. The CDR3 nucleotides are TGTGCCAGCAGTGACTCCAGCTCCTACAATGAGCAGTTCTTC. Its translation: CASSDSSSYNEQFF.